The subject of this entry is one T cell receptor beta chain. The length of the CDR3 is 11 residues. The junction had 6 bases not matched to a gene; V was cut back by 6 bases and J by 11 bases. Per germline, CDR1 SGHNT and CDR2 YENEEA. These data are taken from a study of cytomegalovirus exposure and HLA in healthy donors. PCR involved 60 Vbeta and 13 Jbeta primers. Clones were read by immunoSEQ multiplex PCR, and TCRdb kept only the in-frame ones, dropping some. The sample consists of under 200,000 clones, around three quarters of them appearing once. The sequencing input was PBMCs. V is TRBV11-3 and J is TRBJ2-5; 7 nucleotides agree with TRBD2. The TCR sequence derives from a woman aged 30 to 39 in good health and CMV-seropositive. This CDR3 is CASRLAREQYF. In DNA, the CDR3 is TGTGCCAGCAGGCTAGCGCGGGAGCAGTACTTC.